Below, 32 T cell receptor beta chains from the same sample are listed, as sequenced in a study of shared clonotypes between healthy human individuals. Assay used: immunoSEQ multiplex PCR; TCRdb lists only in-frame clones, some missing. Here the sample spans 550,000 to 700,000 clones, approximately 73% being singletons. Sequenced material: memory CD4+ T cells sorted from blood. The subset: CD45RA-negative fraction. These receptors originate from a woman aged 25 to 39 in good health.

The chain links TRBV28 to TRBJ2-1, with D possibly being TRBD2 (6 bases). CDR3 length equals 14 residues. V was trimmed by 11 bases and J by 7 bases, leaving 21 bases between them. The germline V gene encodes CDR1 MDHEN and CDR2 SYDVKM. CDR3 nucleotides: TGTGCCTCCTCAAAGGGACTTCCCCTAAATGAGCAGTTCTTC. Protein product: CASSKGLPLNEQFF.

The rearrangement uses TRBV1 and TRBJ2-3; the table's TRBD2 call for D was not verified on the DNA. TRBV1 is assigned pseudogene status. CDR3 length equals 13 residues. For the CDR3, the DNA is TGCACCAGCAGCCAAGATCGAGCAGATACGCAGTATTTT. It translates to CTSSQDRADTQYF.

Notes on this clone: The same CDR3 also results from other DNA sequences found in this sample. The chain combines TRBV7-2 with TRBJ1-5; possible D gene TRBD1, 5 bases. Per the germline V gene, CDR1 is SGHTA and CDR2 is FQGNSA. The CDR3 length is 15 residues. Trimming removed 1 base at V and 4 bases at J, with 11 bases between. CDR3 sequence (DNA): TGTGCCAGCAGCTTAGTCGGGGGATCTAATCAGCCCCAGCATTTT. It yields the protein CASSLVGGSNQPQHF. The whole variable domain, remainder taken from reference TRBV7-2 and TRBJ1-5, is GAGVSQSPSNKVTEKGKDVELRCDPISGHTALYWYRQSLGQGLEFLIYFQGNSAPDKSGLPSDRFSAERTGGSVSTLTIQRTQQEDSAVYLCASSLVGGSNQPQHFGDGTRLSIL.

This chain links TRBV2 with TRBJ2-7; TRBD1 is a possible D gene (5 bases). V was clipped by 8 bases and J by 4 bases, with 9 bases between them. The germline gives CDR1 SNHLY, CDR2 FYNNEI. This CDR3 is 11 amino acids long. CDR3 sequence (DNA): TGTGCCAGCGTAAGGGGATACGAGCAGTACTTC. It codes for CASVRGYEQYF.

The V call is TRBV29-1, the J call TRBJ1-1, with 11 bases that match TRBD1. The CDR3 sequence is 15 residues long. Per the germline V gene, CDR1 is SQVTM and CDR2 is ANQGSEA. V was clipped by 4 bases and J by 6 bases; unmatched bases: 10. The CDR3 coding sequence is TGCAGCGTTGCCCGGACAGGGGGCGCGTCCCCTGAAGCTTTCTTT. This encodes CSVARTGGASPEAFF.

This clone was seen only once. J is TRBJ2-4 and V is TRBV5-1; D is uncertain. The germline V and J ends were trimmed by 4 bases and 1 base, with 15 bases remaining between them. The CDR3 runs to 16 residues. CDR1 is SGHRS and CDR2 is YFSETQ in the germline V gene. The CDR3 DNA reads as TGCGCCAGCAGCGAGCTACCCAGTGAGGCCAAAAACATTCAGTACTTC. Translating gives CASSELPSEAKNIQYF.

The rearrangement joins TRBV28 to TRBJ1-4; maybe TRBD1 (6 bases). The CDR3 covers 20 residues. V lost 3 bases, J lost 7 bases, and 30 bases lay in between. CDR1 is MDHEN, CDR2 SYDVKM, per germline. CDR3 sequence (DNA): TGTGCCAGCAGTTTTCTACCGGGCAGGGGAAATGTATTCGTGAGTGAAAAACTGTTTTTT. It yields the protein CASSFLPGRGNVFVSEKLFF.

The V call is TRBV7-9, the J call TRBJ2-1, with D hard to call. CDR1 is SEHNR, CDR2 FQNEAQ, per germline (reference sequence). The CDR3 consists of 15 residues. The V gene lost 5 bases and the J gene lost 6 bases, with 17 bases spanning the gap. The CDR3 sequence: CASSQRTSSANEQFF. The CDR3 region has the DNA TGTGCCAGCAGCCAGAGGACGTCCTCGGCCAATGAGCAGTTCTTC.

The chain links TRBV7-9 to TRBJ2-2, with unresolved D. This CDR3 is 14 amino acids long. Germline V lookup: CDR1 SEHNR, CDR2 FQNEAQ (reference sequence). With 1 base removed from V and 5 bases from J, the gap between germline ends came to 8 bases. The CDR3 loop is CASSLVSFTGELFF. In DNA, the CDR3 is TGTGCCAGCAGCTTAGTCTCCTTTACCGGGGAGCTGTTTTTT.

V gene TRBV19 combines with J gene TRBJ2-7; 9 bases fit TRBD1. CDR3 length equals 16 residues. The V segment lost 5 bases and the J segment 5 bases; nucleotides outside the gene matches: 13. Germline V gene lookup returns CDR1 LNHDA and CDR2 SQIVND (reference sequence). The CDR3 loop reads CASSDFGTGRPHEQYF. For the CDR3, the DNA is TGTGCCAGTAGTGACTTCGGGACAGGGAGACCGCACGAGCAGTACTTC.

This clone was observed a handful of times. The rearrangement joins TRBV30 to TRBJ2-5; tentative D call: TRBD2 (5 bases). This CDR3 has 14 amino acids. V lost 4 bases and J 2 bases, leaving 14 bases between the germline ends. Germline CDR1 reads GTSNPN; CDR2 reads SVGIG (reference sequence). CDR3 protein: CAWKPGFQQETQYF. The CDR3 coding sequence is TGTGCCTGGAAACCGGGATTTCAACAAGAGACCCAGTACTTC. The full variable domain, in which reference TRBV30 and TRBJ2-5 provide the parts outside the CDR3, is SQTIHQWPATLVQPVGSPLSLECTVEGTSNPNLYWYRQAAGRGLQLLFYSVGIGQISSEVPQNLSASRPQDRQFILSSKKLLLSDSGFYLCAWKPGFQQETQYFGPGTRLLVL.

The chain recombines TRBV7-9 with TRBJ2-7; D gene uncertain. V gave up 4 bases and J gave up 1 base, with 11 bases separating them. The CDR3 runs 14 residues. CDR1 is SEHNR, CDR2 FQNEAQ, per germline (reference sequence). The DNA of the CDR3 is TGTGCCAGCAGCTCGAGTGGGCTATCCTACGAGCAGTACTTC. As protein: CASSSSGLSYEQYF.

The gene calls are TRBV19 and TRBJ1-2, with 9 positions matching TRBD1. After removal of 3 bases from V and 5 bases from J, the junction contained 13 bases not matched to a gene. The V gene's germline CDR1 is LNHDA and CDR2 SQIVND (reference sequence). The CDR3 totals 17 residues. For the CDR3, the DNA is TGTGCCAGTAGTATCCAGGCTGGACAGGGGAGTGGGTATGGCTACACCTTC. Its translation: CASSIQAGQGSGYGYTF.

V is TRBV7-6 and J is TRBJ2-7; a weak D match, TRBD2 (5 bases). The CDR3 is 15 amino acids. Deletions cut 1 base from V and 5 bases from J, with 15 bases between. CDR1 and CDR2 from the germline V gene are SGHVS and FNYEAQ. CDR3 DNA: TGTGCCAGCAGCTTAGGGCTTCCGGGTAGCGACGAGCAGTACTTC. Its translation is CASSLGLPGSDEQYF.

This clone was found once. This chain links TRBV7-2 with TRBJ1-3; D may be TRBD1 (5 bases). V lost 5 bases, J lost 8 bases, and 13 bases lay in between. Germline CDR1 reads SGHTA; CDR2 reads FQGNSA. The length of the CDR3 is 13 residues. Written as DNA, the CDR3 is TGTGCCAGCAGCAAACGTGGGGGAGACACCATATATTTT. Its translation is CASSKRGGDTIYF.

Ten or more counts support this clone. The CDR3 region has the DNA TGTGCGAGCCGGCAGGGCGGCACAGATACGCAGTATTTT. As protein: CASRQGGTDTQYF. The rearrangement uses TRBV11-3 and TRBJ2-3; D is possibly TRBD1 (5 bases). This CDR3 has 13 residues. Germline CDR1 reads SGHNT; CDR2 reads YENEEA.

This clone was observed a single time. The chain employs TRBV5-1 and TRBJ2-5; D unresolved. Trimming shortened V by 7 bases and J by 5 bases, and 21 bases separated the two germline ends. Germline values: CDR1 SGHRS, CDR2 YFSETQ. The CDR3 is made up of 15 amino acids. The CDR3 bases are TGCGCCAGCTTACAGACGGTGCACTCCAAGGAGACCCAGTACTTC. It encodes CASLQTVHSKETQYF. Combining the CDR3 with reference TRBV5-1 and TRBJ2-5 gives the whole variable domain KAGVTQTPRYLIKTRGQQVTLSCSPISGHRSVSWYQQTPGQGLQFLFEYFSETQRNKGNFPGRFSGRQFSNSRSEMNVSTLELGDSALYLCASLQTVHSKETQYFGPGTRLLVL.

This clone was detected only once. In the same sample, other DNA sequences code for this CDR3. In DNA form, the CDR3 reads TGCGCCAGCAGCTTTGGGACAGAAAACACCGGGGAGCTGTTTTTT. Translated, it gives CASSFGTENTGELFF. The genes are TRBV5-1 and TRBJ2-2, with 7 bases fitting TRBD1. The CDR3 runs 15 residues. In germline, CDR1 is SGHRS, CDR2 YFSETQ. Germline trimming cut 2 bases from V and 2 bases from J; bases unmatched to any gene: 3.

The V gene is TRBV9, the J gene TRBJ2-2; 8 bases map to TRBD2. V was clipped by 0 bases and J by 2 bases; unmatched bases: 9. This CDR3 has 18 residues. Per the germline V gene, CDR1 is SGDLS and CDR2 is YYNGEE. The CDR3 nucleotides read TGTGCCAGCAGCGTAGATATTAGCGGGGAGTTCAACACCGGGGAGCTGTTTTTT. Its translation is CASSVDISGEFNTGELFF.

The chain uses TRBV7-2 and TRBJ1-5; the D is unclear. The CDR3 loop spans 14 amino acids. Germline lookup yields CDR1 SGHTA and CDR2 FQGNSA. V lost 0 bases, J lost 6 bases, and 9 bases lay in between. The CDR3 sequence is CASSLAVSSQPQHF. The CDR3 coding sequence is TGTGCCAGCAGCTTAGCGGTTTCATCTCAGCCCCAGCATTTT.

This rearrangement joins TRBV7-2 to TRBJ2-1; TRBD2 matches 10 bases. V lost 2 bases and J lost 9; bases outside the gene matches: 10. Germline-derived CDR1 and CDR2 are SGHTA and FQGNSA. The CDR3 is made up of 16 amino acids. The CDR3 region is CASSLWVAGGPGEQFF. DNA for the CDR3: TGTGCCAGCAGCTTATGGGTAGCGGGAGGCCCGGGTGAGCAGTTCTTC.

This clone showed up just once. The chain recombines TRBV27 with TRBJ2-2; 9 bases line up with TRBD1. The CDR3 consists of 15 residues. The trim removed 6 bases at V and 6 bases at J, leaving 8 bases unmatched. The germline V gene encodes CDR1 MNHEY and CDR2 SMNVEV (reference sequence). DNA of the CDR3: TGTGCCAGCAGAAGCGGACAGGGGTCGGCCGGGGAGCTGTTTTTT. It codes for CASRSGQGSAGELFF.

This clone was recorded a few times. Other DNA sequences of this sample code for an identical CDR3. This rearrangement joins TRBV4-1 to TRBJ2-2; 7 nucleotides match TRBD1. J gave up 7 bases and V 6 bases, and 11 bases lay outside the gene matches. From germline, CDR1 is MGHRA and CDR2 YSYEKL. The CDR3 is 15 amino acids. This chain's CDR3 is CASRASTGYDGELFF. CDR3 bases: TGCGCCAGCAGAGCCTCGACAGGGTATGACGGGGAGCTGTTTTTT.

This clone turned up a few times. The genes are TRBV6-1 and TRBJ1-4; no firm D call. This CDR3 spans 13 amino acids. Germline V gene data show CDR1 as MNHNS and CDR2 as SASEGT. The V gene lost 6 bases and the J gene lost 5 bases, with 10 bases spanning the gap. The CDR3 is CASRPRPNEKLFF. DNA for the CDR3: TGTGCCAGCAGGCCAAGGCCCAATGAAAAACTGTTTTTT.

This clone has a handful of counts. J is TRBJ2-2 and V is TRBV7-9; 10 bases fit TRBD1. V lost 5 bases to trimming and J lost 6 bases; unmatched junction nucleotides: 9. Germline V gene data show CDR1 as SEHNR and CDR2 as FQNEAQ (reference sequence). CDR3 length: 16 residues. In DNA form, the CDR3 reads TGTGCCAGCAGCATCCGGGACAGGGGTGGGCCCGGGGAGCTGTTTTTT. Translating it yields CASSIRDRGGPGELFF.

This chain connects TRBV7-3 to TRBJ2-2; unclear D gene. V lost 3 bases to trimming and J lost 6 bases, with 8 bases between them. Germline values: CDR1 SGHTA, CDR2 FQGTGA. The CDR3 is 13 amino acids. CDR3 DNA sequence: TGTGCCAGCAGCTTCTTACGGTCCGGGGAGCTGTTTTTT. Translating it yields CASSFLRSGELFF.

The rearrangement joins TRBV28 to TRBJ1-3, with a possible D match to TRBD1 (5 bases). The germline V gene has CDR1 MDHEN and CDR2 SYDVKM. The CDR3 totals 15 residues. Trimming left V 6 bases short and J 1 base short, with 13 bases between. CDR3 DNA: TGTGCCAGCAGAACCAGTGGGGCTTCTGGAAACACCATATATTTT. Its translation: CASRTSGASGNTIYF. Together with reference TRBV28 and TRBJ1-3, the CDR3 gives the full variable domain: DVKVTQSSRYLVKRTGEKVFLECVQDMDHENMFWYRQDPGLGLRLIYFSYDVKMKEKGDIPEGYSVSREKKERFSLILESASTNQTSMYLCASRTSGASGNTIYFGEGSWLTVV.

This sequence joins TRBV6-5 and TRBJ1-1; TRBD1 agrees at 10 bases. Germline CDR1 and CDR2: MNHEY and SVGAGI. J gave up 4 bases and V 6 bases, and 5 bases lay outside the gene matches. This CDR3 spans 14 amino acids. CDR3 region: CASRADRGFTEAFF. CDR3 DNA sequence: TGTGCCAGCAGGGCGGACAGGGGGTTCACTGAAGCTTTCTTT.

This clone occurred a few times. Given a much more abundant clone one base away, this may be a read error. The CDR3 sequence is CASSASGSSYNEQFF. CDR3 coding DNA: TGTGCCAGCAGTGCTAGCGGGAGTTCCTACAATGAGCAGTTCTTC. The genes are TRBV6-4 and TRBJ2-1, with 10 bases fitting TRBD2. The CDR3 contains 15 residues. The V gene's germline CDR1 is MRHNA and CDR2 SNTAGT. Unmatched junction bases numbered 1, after V lost 4 bases and J lost 1 base.

This sequence joins TRBV2 and TRBJ2-1, with 7 positions matching TRBD2. V lost 5 bases and J lost 5; bases outside the gene matches: 3. Germline V gene sequence: CDR1 SNHLY, CDR2 FYNNEI. This CDR3 has 13 residues. CDR3 DNA: TGTGCCAGCAGTAAGGGGACTAACAATGAGCAGTTCTTC. Amino acid sequence: CASSKGTNNEQFF.

This clone was picked up a small number of times. V gene TRBV30 combines with J gene TRBJ1-1, with D possibly TRBD1 on 6 matching bases. The CDR3 has 14 residues. In germline, CDR1 is GTSNPN, CDR2 SVGIG (reference sequence). V was pared by 0 bases and J by 6 bases, with 14 bases between. The CDR3 nucleotides are TGTGCCTGGAGTGTACTCCAGGGGACCGCTGAAGCTTTCTTT. Its translation is CAWSVLQGTAEAFF.

Concerning this clone itself: The same CDR3 is also encoded by other DNA sequences in this sample. V gene TRBV5-1 combines with J gene TRBJ1-1; tentatively, D is TRBD1 (6 bases). V lost 5 bases to trimming and J lost 1 base, with 12 bases between them. Germline V gives CDR1 SGHRS, CDR2 YFSETQ. This CDR3 has 14 amino acids. In nucleotides, the CDR3 is TGCGCCAGCAGTTCCGGGACACAGAACACTGAAGCTTTCTTT. Protein: CASSSGTQNTEAFF.